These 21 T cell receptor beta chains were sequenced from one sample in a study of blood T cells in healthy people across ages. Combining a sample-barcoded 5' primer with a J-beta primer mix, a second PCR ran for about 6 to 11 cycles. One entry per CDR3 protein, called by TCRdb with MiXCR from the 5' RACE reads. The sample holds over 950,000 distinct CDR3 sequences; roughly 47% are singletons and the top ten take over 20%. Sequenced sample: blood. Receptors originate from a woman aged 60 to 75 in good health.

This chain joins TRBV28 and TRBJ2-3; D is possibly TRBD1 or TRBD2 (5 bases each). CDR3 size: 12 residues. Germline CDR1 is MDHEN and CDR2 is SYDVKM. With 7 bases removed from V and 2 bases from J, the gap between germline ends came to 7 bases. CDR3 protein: CASKGPTDTQYF. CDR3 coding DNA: TGTGCCAGCAAGGGACCCACAGATACGCAGTATTTT.

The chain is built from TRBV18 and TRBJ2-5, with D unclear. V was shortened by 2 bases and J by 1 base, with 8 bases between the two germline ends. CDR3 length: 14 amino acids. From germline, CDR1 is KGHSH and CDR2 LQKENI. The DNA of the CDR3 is TGTGCCAGCTCACCAAAATCCGTCCAAGAGACCCAGTACTTC. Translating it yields CASSPKSVQETQYF.

The CDR3 here is CASSNLQGRIDGYTF. CDR3 nucleotide sequence: TGTGCCAGCAGCAACTTACAGGGTAGGATCGATGGCTACACCTTC. This chain links TRBV5-6 with TRBJ1-2, with D possibly being TRBD1 (6 bases). The CDR3 has 15 residues. Looked up from germline, CDR1 is SGHDT and CDR2 is YYEEEE. V gave up 4 bases and J gave up 6 bases, with 19 bases separating them.

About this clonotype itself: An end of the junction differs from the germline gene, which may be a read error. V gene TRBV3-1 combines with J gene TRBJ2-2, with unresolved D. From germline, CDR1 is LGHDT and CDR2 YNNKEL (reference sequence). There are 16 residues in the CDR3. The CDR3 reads CASSHLGRGSSGELFF. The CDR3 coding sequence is TGTGCCAGTAGCCATTTAGGGCGAGGAAGTTCCGGGGAGCTGTTTTTT. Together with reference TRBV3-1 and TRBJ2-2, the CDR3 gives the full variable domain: DTAVSQTPKYLVTQMGNDKSIKCEQNLGHDTMYWYKQDSKKFLKIMFSYNNKELIINETVPNRFSPKSPDKAHLNLHINSLELGDSAVYFCASSHLGRGSSGELFFGEGSRLTVL.

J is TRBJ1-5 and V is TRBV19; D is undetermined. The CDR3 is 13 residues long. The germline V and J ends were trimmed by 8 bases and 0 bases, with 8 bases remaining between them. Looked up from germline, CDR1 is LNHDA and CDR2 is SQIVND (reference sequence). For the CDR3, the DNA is TGTGCCAGTGGGCGGTATAGCAATCAGCCCCAGCATTTT. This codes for CASGRYSNQPQHF.

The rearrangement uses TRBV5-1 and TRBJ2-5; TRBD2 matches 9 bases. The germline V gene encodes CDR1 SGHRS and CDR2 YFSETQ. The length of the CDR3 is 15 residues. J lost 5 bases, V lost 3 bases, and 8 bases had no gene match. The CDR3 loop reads CASSSRAGGPETQYF. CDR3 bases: TGCGCCAGCAGCTCCCGGGCGGGAGGGCCTGAGACCCAGTACTTC. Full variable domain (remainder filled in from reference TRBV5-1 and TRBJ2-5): KAGVTQTPRYLIKTRGQQVTLSCSPISGHRSVSWYQQTPGQGLQFLFEYFSETQRNKGNFPGRFSGRQFSNSRSEMNVSTLELGDSALYLCASSSRAGGPETQYFGPGTRLLVL.

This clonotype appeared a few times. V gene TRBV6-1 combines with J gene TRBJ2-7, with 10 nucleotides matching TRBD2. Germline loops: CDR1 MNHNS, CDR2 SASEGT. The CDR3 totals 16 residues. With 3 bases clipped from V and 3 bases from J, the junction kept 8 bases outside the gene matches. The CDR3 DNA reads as TGTGCCAGCAGTGACCCAAGGACTAGCGGTCACTACGAGCAGTACTTC. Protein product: CASSDPRTSGHYEQYF.

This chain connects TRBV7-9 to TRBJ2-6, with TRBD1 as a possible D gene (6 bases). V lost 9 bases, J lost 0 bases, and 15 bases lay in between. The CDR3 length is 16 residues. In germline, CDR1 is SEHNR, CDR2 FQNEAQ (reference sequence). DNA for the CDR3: TGTGCCAGGACCTATTGGGACACCTCTGGGGCCAACGTCCTGACTTTC. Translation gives CARTYWDTSGANVLTF.

DNA of the CDR3: TGTGCCAGCAGTCCGACGGGAGGGCACTCCTACGAGCAGTACTTC. Translated, it gives CASSPTGGHSYEQYF. The chain employs TRBV3-1 and TRBJ2-7; 8 nucleotides line up with TRBD2. CDR1 LGHDT and CDR2 YNNKEL come from the germline V gene (reference sequence). The CDR3 length is 15 residues. V lost 6 bases to trimming and J lost 0 bases; unmatched junction nucleotides: 7.

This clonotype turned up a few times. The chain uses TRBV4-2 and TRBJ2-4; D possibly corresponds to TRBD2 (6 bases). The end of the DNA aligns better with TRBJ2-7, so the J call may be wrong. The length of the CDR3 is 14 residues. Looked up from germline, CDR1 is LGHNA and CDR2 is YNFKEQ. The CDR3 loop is CASSLRDSQYEQYF. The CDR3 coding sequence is TGTGCCAGCAGCTTGCGGGACTCGCAATACGAGCAGTACTTC.

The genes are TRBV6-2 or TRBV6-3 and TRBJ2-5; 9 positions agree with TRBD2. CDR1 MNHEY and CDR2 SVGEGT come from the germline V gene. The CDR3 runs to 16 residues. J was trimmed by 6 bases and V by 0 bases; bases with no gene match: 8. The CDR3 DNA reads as TGTGCCAGCAGTTACTCGAATAGCGGGAGCCGTAAGACCCAGTACTTC. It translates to CASSYSNSGSRKTQYF.

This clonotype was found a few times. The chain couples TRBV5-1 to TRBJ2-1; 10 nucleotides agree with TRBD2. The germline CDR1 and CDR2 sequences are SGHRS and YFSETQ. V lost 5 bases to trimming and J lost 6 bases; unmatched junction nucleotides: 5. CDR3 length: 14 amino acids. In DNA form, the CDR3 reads TGCGCCAGCAGGGGGCTAGCGGGAGCCAATGAGCAGTTCTTC. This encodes CASRGLAGANEQFF.

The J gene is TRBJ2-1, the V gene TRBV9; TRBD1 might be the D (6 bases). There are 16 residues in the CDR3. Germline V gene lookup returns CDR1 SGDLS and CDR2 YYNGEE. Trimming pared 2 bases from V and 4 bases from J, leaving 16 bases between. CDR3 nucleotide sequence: TGTGCCAGCAGCGTTGGGCTGCTGACAGGTTACAATGAGCAGTTCTTC. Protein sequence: CASSVGLLTGYNEQFF.

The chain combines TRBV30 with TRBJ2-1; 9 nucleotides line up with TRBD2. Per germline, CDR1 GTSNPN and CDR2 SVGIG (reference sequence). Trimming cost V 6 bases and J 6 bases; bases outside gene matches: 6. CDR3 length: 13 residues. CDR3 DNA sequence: TGTGCCTGTTTAGCGGGAGTTTTCAATGAGCAGTTCTTC. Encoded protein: CACLAGVFNEQFF.

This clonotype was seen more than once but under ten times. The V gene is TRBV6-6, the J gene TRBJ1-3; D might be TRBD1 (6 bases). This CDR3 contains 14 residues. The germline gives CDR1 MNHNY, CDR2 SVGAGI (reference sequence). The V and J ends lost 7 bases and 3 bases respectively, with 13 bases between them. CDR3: CASNKGVDGNTIYF. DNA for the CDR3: TGTGCCAGCAACAAGGGGGTGGATGGAAACACCATATATTTT.

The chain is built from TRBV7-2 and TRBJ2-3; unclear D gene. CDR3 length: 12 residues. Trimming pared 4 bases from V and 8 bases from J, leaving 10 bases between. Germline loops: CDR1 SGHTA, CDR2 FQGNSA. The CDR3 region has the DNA TGTGCCAGCAGCTCAGCCGTAGGTACGCAGTATTTT. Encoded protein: CASSSAVGTQYF.

The CDR3 DNA follows: TGTGCCAGCACCAGGACTAGAGAAGGAGCTGGGGAGCTGTTTTTT. Translated, it gives CASTRTREGAGELFF. This chain joins TRBV12-3 or TRBV12-4 and TRBJ2-2; 7 bases map to TRBD2. V lost 7 bases, J lost 8 bases, and 13 bases stayed unmatched. This CDR3 has 15 residues.

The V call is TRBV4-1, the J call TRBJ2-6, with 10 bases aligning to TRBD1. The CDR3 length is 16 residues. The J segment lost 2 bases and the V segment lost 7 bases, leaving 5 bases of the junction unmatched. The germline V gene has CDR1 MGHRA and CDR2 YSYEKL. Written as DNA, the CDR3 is TGCGCCAGCACCTTCGGACAGGGGGCTGGGGCCAACGTCCTGACTTTC. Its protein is CASTFGQGAGANVLTF.

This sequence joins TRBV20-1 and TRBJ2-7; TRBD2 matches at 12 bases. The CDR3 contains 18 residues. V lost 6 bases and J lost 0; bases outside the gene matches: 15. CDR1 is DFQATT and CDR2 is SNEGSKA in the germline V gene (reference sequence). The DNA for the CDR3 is TGCAGTGCCAGGTCGGGGCTAGCGGGAGGGAGATACTCCTACGAGCAGTACTTC. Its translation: CSARSGLAGGRYSYEQYF.

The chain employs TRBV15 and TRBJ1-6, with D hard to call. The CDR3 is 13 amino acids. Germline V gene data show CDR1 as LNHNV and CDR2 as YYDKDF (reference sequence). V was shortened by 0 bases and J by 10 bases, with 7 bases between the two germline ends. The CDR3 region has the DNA TGTGCCACCAGCAGAGAAATGCGGTCACCCCTCCACTTT. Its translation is CATSREMRSPLHF.

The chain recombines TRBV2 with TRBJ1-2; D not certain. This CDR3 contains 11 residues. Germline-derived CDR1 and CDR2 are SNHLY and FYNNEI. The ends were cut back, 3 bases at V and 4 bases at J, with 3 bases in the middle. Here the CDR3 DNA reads TGTGCCAGCAGTGAGGTCTATGGCTACACCTTC. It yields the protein CASSEVYGYTF.